This record concerns one T cell receptor (beta chain) sequence. The data were obtained in a study of T-cell memory formation after mild COVID-19. TCRdb re-analysed the 5' RACE reads in MiXCR, keeping a single row per CDR3 protein. The sample lists 500,000 to 650,000 distinct CDR3 sequences; about 20% were seen once. Per germline, CDR1 MNHEY and CDR2 SVGAGI. With 0 bases removed from V and 5 bases from J, the gap between germline ends came to 17 bases. CDR3 length: 16 amino acids. Sequenced material: PBMCs or a T cell subset sorted from them (not recorded which). The gene calls are TRBV6-5 and TRBJ2-7; D call uncertain. The receptor was isolated from an adult woman who had mild COVID-19 (a few samples of this study predate the infection). Cell type and time point are not known. The CDR3 nucleotides read TGTGCCAGCAGTTACTCGATAGGGCGCCCAGAGGACGAGCAGTACTTC. Translated: CASSYSIGRPEDEQYF.